The 17 T cell receptor beta chains below were found in one sample sequenced in a study of identifying expanded T cells in peripheral blood. TCRdb's table, derived via immunoSEQ multiplex PCR, lists solely in-frame clones and lacks some. The table includes over 75,000 clones, 70% to 90% detected once. Sequencing was carried out using blood. The receptor source for this set is a person aged 18 to 70 in good health.

The V and J genes are TRBV7-3 and TRBJ2-3; D unclear. CDR3 size: 11 residues. Germline values: CDR1 SGHTA, CDR2 FQGTGA. V shed 0 bases and J shed 5 bases, with 0 bases lying between them. CDR3 DNA sequence: TGTGCCAGCAGCTTAACAGATACGCAGTATTTT. Its translation is CASSLTDTQYF. The full variable domain, with the rest looked up from reference TRBV7-3 and TRBJ2-3, is GAGVSQTPSNKVTEKGKYVELRCDPISGHTALYWYRQSLGQGPEFLIYFQGTGAADDSGLPNDRFFAVRPEGSVSTLKIQRTERGDSAVYLCASSLTDTQYFGPGTRLTVL.

This rearrangement joins TRBV6-6 to TRBJ2-2; D is undetermined. This CDR3 spans 16 amino acids. Trimming cost V 6 bases and J 3 bases, with 17 bases left between them. CDR1 and CDR2 (germline): MNHNY, SVGAGI (reference sequence). This chain's CDR3 is CASRPVGQDHTGELFF. CDR3 DNA sequence: TGTGCCAGCAGACCGGTTGGGCAGGACCACACCGGGGAGCTGTTTTTT.

The rearrangement joins TRBV6-5 to TRBJ2-7; weak D call: TRBD2 (5 bases). V was pared by 6 bases and J by 3 bases, with 18 bases between. CDR1 and CDR2 (germline): MNHEY, SVGAGI. The CDR3 extends over 15 amino acids. The CDR3 bases are TGTGCCAGCAGCCTCTCGGACGGGGAAAGCTACGAGCAGTACTTC. Translated, it gives CASSLSDGESYEQYF.

This chain uses TRBV28 with TRBJ1-1; D gene uncertain. V gave up 2 bases and J gave up 0 bases, with 19 bases separating them. The CDR3 totals 18 residues. Germline V lookup: CDR1 MDHEN, CDR2 SYDVKM. CDR3: CASSLSLGPGSMNTEAFF. Here the CDR3 DNA reads TGTGCCAGCAGTTTAAGTCTAGGGCCAGGTTCTATGAACACTGAAGCTTTCTTT.

The chain is built from TRBV6-5 and TRBJ1-6; 8 bases match TRBD1. Germline lookup yields CDR1 MNHEY and CDR2 SVGAGI. The CDR3 is made up of 15 amino acids. Trimming cost V 6 bases and J 5 bases; bases outside gene matches: 6. DNA of the CDR3: TGTGCCAGCAGCCCCCGGACAGGGCATAATTCACCCCTCCACTTT. Translating gives CASSPRTGHNSPLHF.

In DNA form, the CDR3 reads TGCGCCAGCAGCCAAGGTAGCGGGAGAATACAGGAGACCCAGTACTTC. Its translation is CASSQGSGRIQETQYF. The chain recombines TRBV4-1 with TRBJ2-5, with TRBD2 matching 9 bases. Trimming at V came to 1 base and at J to 5 bases, leaving 8 bases not matched to a gene. This CDR3 contains 16 residues. CDR1 is MGHRA and CDR2 is YSYEKL in the germline V gene.

The chain employs TRBV6-6 and TRBJ2-5, with D unresolved. The CDR3 is 13 amino acids. The germline gives CDR1 MNHNY, CDR2 SVGAGI (reference sequence). V shed 2 bases and J shed 1 base, with 5 bases lying between them. The CDR3: CASSYDFQETQYF. The CDR3 coding sequence is TGTGCCAGCAGTTACGACTTCCAAGAGACCCAGTACTTC.

This clone was counted between two and nine times. The chain joins TRBV4-2 to TRBJ2-1; TRBD2 matches at 9 bases. Germline trimming cut 1 base from V and 4 bases from J; bases unmatched to any gene: 5. CDR1 LGHNA and CDR2 YNFKEQ come from the germline V gene. The CDR3 sequence is 16 residues long. The CDR3 region is CASSQATSGSYNEQFF. Written as DNA, the CDR3 is TGTGCCAGCAGCCAAGCAACTAGCGGGTCTTACAATGAGCAGTTCTTC.

The chain recombines TRBV29-1 with TRBJ1-1; D remains ambiguous. V was cut by 2 bases and J by 3 bases, with 1 base left in between. In germline, CDR1 is SQVTM, CDR2 ANQGSEA. The length of the CDR3 is 10 residues. CDR3 protein: CSVEHTEAFF. The CDR3 DNA reads TGCAGCGTTGAACACACTGAAGCTTTCTTT. The variable domain in full, with the rest retrieved from reference TRBV29-1 and TRBJ1-1, is SAVISQKPSRDICQRGTSLTIQCQVDSQVTMMFWYRQQPGQSLTLIATANQGSEATYESGFVIDKFPISRPNLTFSTLTVSNMSPEDSSIYLCSVEHTEAFFGQGTRLTVV.

The J gene is TRBJ2-5, the V gene TRBV5-1; D not resolved. The V gene's germline CDR1 is SGHRS and CDR2 YFSETQ. V lost 0 bases and J 6 bases, leaving 3 bases between the germline ends. CDR3 length: 11 amino acids. In DNA form, the CDR3 reads TGCGCCAGCAGCTTGGGTCAGACCCAGTACTTC. This gives the protein CASSLGQTQYF.

This chain connects TRBV5-4 to TRBJ2-2; 8 bases fit TRBD1. The CDR3 loop spans 15 amino acids. V lost 4 bases and J lost 3; bases outside the gene matches: 5. CDR1 and CDR2 (germline): SGHNT, YYREEE (reference sequence). The CDR3 reads CASSRGQVDTGELFF. CDR3 coding DNA: TGTGCCAGCAGCAGGGGACAGGTTGACACCGGGGAGCTGTTTTTT.

V and J are TRBV7-8 and TRBJ2-1; D not resolved. Germline assignment: CDR1 SGHVS and CDR2 FQNEAQ. The CDR3 has 14 amino acids. Deletions cut 5 bases from V and 4 bases from J, with 12 bases between. This chain's CDR3 is CASSGRDHYNEQFF. The CDR3 coding sequence is TGTGCCAGCAGCGGACGCGACCATTACAATGAGCAGTTCTTC.

The genes are TRBV5-4 and TRBJ2-5, with 8 bases matching TRBD1. V shed 4 bases, J shed 4 bases, and the junction held 9 bases outside the gene matches. CDR3 size: 15 residues. Looked up from germline, CDR1 is SGHNT and CDR2 is YYREEE (reference sequence). The CDR3 loop reads CASSGGQGAGETQYF. DNA for the CDR3: TGTGCCAGCAGCGGAGGACAGGGAGCGGGAGAGACCCAGTACTTC.

The chain has TRBV11-2 and TRBJ2-7; D gene ambiguous. The CDR3 length is 13 residues. The V end was cut by 1 base, the J end by 1 base, with 5 bases between. CDR1 is SGHAT and CDR2 is FQNNGV in the germline V gene. Written as DNA, the CDR3 is TGTGCCAGCAGCTTAGTTGGGTCCTACGAGCAGTACTTC. It translates to CASSLVGSYEQYF.

This chain uses TRBV11-2 with TRBJ2-5; a possible D gene is TRBD1 (6 bases). CDR1 is SGHAT, CDR2 FQNNGV, per germline. CDR3 length: 13 residues. V was cut by 0 bases and J by 4 bases, with 6 bases left in between. The CDR3 DNA is TGTGCCAGCAGCTTAGAGGGGGCAGAGACCCAGTACTTC. Amino acid sequence: CASSLEGAETQYF.

The chain employs TRBV10-3 and TRBJ2-3; no definite D call. V was cut by 7 bases and J by 2 bases, with 10 bases left in between. The CDR3 sequence is 13 residues long. Germline CDR1 reads ENHRY; CDR2 reads SYGVKD. The CDR3 coding sequence is TGTGCCATCAATTCACTTTACACAGATACGCAGTATTTT. Protein sequence: CAINSLYTDTQYF.

In its sample, this clone was seen many times. The chain employs TRBV6-1 and TRBJ1-5, with D tentatively TRBD1 (5 bases). The CDR3 consists of 15 residues. Per the germline V gene, CDR1 is MNHNS and CDR2 is SASEGT. V lost 3 bases, J lost 6 bases, and 15 bases lay in between. This CDR3 is CASSDAPRGGQPQHF. The CDR3 nucleotides read TGTGCCAGCAGTGATGCACCACGCGGGGGTCAGCCCCAGCATTTT.